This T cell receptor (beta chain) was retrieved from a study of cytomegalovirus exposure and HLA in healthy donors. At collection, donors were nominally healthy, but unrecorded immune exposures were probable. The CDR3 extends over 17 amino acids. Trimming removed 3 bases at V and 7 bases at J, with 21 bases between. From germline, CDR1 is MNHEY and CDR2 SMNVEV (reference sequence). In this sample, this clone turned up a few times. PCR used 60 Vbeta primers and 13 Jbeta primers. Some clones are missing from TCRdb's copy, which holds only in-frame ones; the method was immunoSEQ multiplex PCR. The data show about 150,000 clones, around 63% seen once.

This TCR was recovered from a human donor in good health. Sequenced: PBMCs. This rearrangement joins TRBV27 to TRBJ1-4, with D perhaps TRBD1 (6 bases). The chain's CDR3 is CASSLSRGARSVEKLFF. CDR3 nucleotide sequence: TGTGCCAGCAGTTTGTCCCGGGGGGCGCGGTCTGTTGAAAAACTGTTTTTT.